The entry below describes one TCR beta chain. Assay: immunoSEQ multiplex PCR; the TCRdb copy retains only in-frame clones and omits some. The top ten clones hold approximately 1.7% of a sample with approximately 210,000 clones, about nine tenths of them seen once. The V gene end was trimmed by 5 bases and the J gene end by 8 bases; junction bases not matched to a gene: 9. Germline-derived CDR1 and CDR2 are SEHNR and FQNEAQ (reference sequence). The CDR3 is made up of 15 amino acids. This record belongs to a study of blood T cell repertoires in COVID-19. Sequenced sample: peripheral blood. This sequence was found in a man between 65 and 85 years old with acute or convalescent COVID-19. The chain is built from TRBV7-9 and TRBJ1-4; 9 positions match TRBD1. The CDR3 loop is CASSLPGQGGEKLFF. CDR3 nucleotide sequence: TGTGCCAGCAGCCTTCCGGGACAGGGAGGAGAAAAACTGTTTTTT.